The 32 T cell receptor beta chains in this list originate from one sample, sequenced in a study of blood T cell repertoires in COVID-19. Clones were read by immunoSEQ multiplex PCR, and TCRdb kept only the in-frame ones, dropping some. Of 250,000 to 300,000 clones listed, approximately 86% were seen once; the top ten hold over 4%. The specimen sequenced was peripheral blood. The receptors were gathered from a woman in her sixties with COVID-19, enrolled during active disease.

The rearrangement joins TRBV5-5 to TRBJ1-2; D not certain. Germline CDR1 is SGHKS and CDR2 is YYEKEE (reference sequence). This CDR3 contains 15 residues. Trimming cost V 1 base and J 2 bases, with 12 bases left between them. CDR3 coding DNA: TGTGCCAGCAGCTTGTCTCCGACACCAAACTATGGCTACACCTTC. It is translated as CASSLSPTPNYGYTF.

The chain carries TRBV20-1 and TRBJ1-1; the D gene is possibly TRBD1 (6 bases). The CDR3 sequence is 11 residues long. Looked up from germline, CDR1 is DFQATT and CDR2 is SNEGSKA (reference sequence). Here the CDR3 reads CREDSNTEAFF. CDR3 DNA: TGCAGGGAGGACAGTAACACTGAAGCTTTCTTT.

V and J are TRBV7-8 and TRBJ1-1; D perhaps matches TRBD1 (5 bases). Germline V gene sequence: CDR1 SGHVS, CDR2 FQNEAQ. V lost 5 bases to trimming and J lost 1 base, with 11 bases between them. There are 14 residues in the CDR3. The CDR3 loop reads CASSDSTANTEAFF. As DNA, the CDR3 is TGTGCCAGCAGCGACTCGACAGCGAACACTGAAGCTTTCTTT.

The chain joins TRBV4-3 to TRBJ1-3; 9 bases line up with TRBD1. Germline assignment: CDR1 LGHNA and CDR2 YSLEER. The CDR3 loop spans 16 amino acids. Losses at the gene ends were 1 base for V and 4 bases for J; bases not matched to a gene: 5. CDR3: CASSQGTGTGGNTIYF. As DNA, the CDR3 is TGCGCCAGCAGCCAAGGGACCGGGACAGGGGGAAACACCATATATTTT.

The genes are TRBV18 and TRBJ1-1, with a weak D call TRBD1 (5 bases). This CDR3 spans 15 amino acids. V lost 1 base to trimming and J lost 1 base, with 10 bases between them. CDR1 and CDR2 from the germline V gene are KGHSH and LQKENI. The DNA of the CDR3 is TGTGCCAGCTCACCACAGGGGAGGCCGAACACTGAAGCTTTCTTT. It codes for CASSPQGRPNTEAFF. The full variable domain, completed using reference TRBV18 and TRBJ1-1, is NAGVMQNPRHLVRRRGQEARLRCSPMKGHSHVYWYRQLPEEGLKFMVYLQKENIIDESGMPKERFSAEFPKEGPSILRIQQVVRGDSAAYFCASSPQGRPNTEAFFGQGTRLTVV.

This clone was detected once. The J gene is TRBJ1-1, the V gene TRBV7-6; D may be TRBD1 (5 bases). Germline lookup yields CDR1 SGHVS and CDR2 FNYEAQ. Trimming cost V 1 base and J 3 bases, with 12 bases left between them. This CDR3 is 15 amino acids long. The CDR3 DNA reads TGTGCCAGCAGCTTAGAAGCAGGGATATACACTGAAGCTTTCTTT. Protein sequence: CASSLEAGIYTEAFF. Looking up the rest from reference TRBV7-6 and TRBJ1-1 gives the full variable domain: GAGVSQSPRYKVTKRGQDVALRCDPISGHVSLYWYRQALGQGPEFLTYFNYEAQQDKSGLPNDRFSAERPEGSISTLTIQRTEQRDSAMYRCASSLEAGIYTEAFFGQGTRLTVV.

The V call is TRBV7-9, the J call TRBJ2-2; 7 bases map to TRBD1. Germline CDR1 is SEHNR and CDR2 is FQNEAQ (reference sequence). The CDR3 spans 16 residues. J gave up 7 bases and V 2 bases, and 10 bases lay outside the gene matches. Here the CDR3 reads CASSLWPGGMVGELFF. CDR3 sequence (DNA): TGTGCCAGCAGCTTATGGCCAGGGGGTATGGTCGGGGAGCTGTTTTTT.

This chain uses TRBV28 with TRBJ1-2, with TRBD1 matching 9 bases. Germline V CDR1 and CDR2: MDHEN, SYDVKM. With 3 bases clipped from V and 7 bases from J, the junction kept 6 bases outside the gene matches. The CDR3 is 14 residues long. CDR3 DNA sequence: TGTGCCAGCAGTTTGGTTGGACAGGGGTTTGGCTACACCTTC. It yields the protein CASSLVGQGFGYTF.

V and J are TRBV9 and TRBJ1-1; TRBD1 matches 8 bases. The CDR3 is made up of 14 amino acids. CDR1 is SGDLS and CDR2 is YYNGEE in the germline V gene. The trim removed 3 bases at V and 1 base at J, leaving 2 bases unmatched. The CDR3 sequence is CASSAGQGNTEAFF. DNA of the CDR3: TGTGCCAGCAGCGCCGGACAGGGGAACACTGAAGCTTTCTTT.

J is TRBJ2-1 and V is TRBV7-2; 8 bases line up with TRBD2. V gave up 4 bases and J gave up 10 bases; unmatched junction bases: 9. In germline, CDR1 is SGHTA, CDR2 FQGNSA. The CDR3 loop spans 14 amino acids. CDR3: CASSSYGLAGEQFF. For the CDR3, the DNA is TGTGCCAGCAGCTCGTACGGGTTAGCGGGAGAGCAGTTCTTC.

This sequence joins TRBV10-3 and TRBJ2-1; no reliable D call. V lost 7 bases and J 0 bases, leaving 7 bases between the germline ends. The CDR3 contains 13 residues. Germline-derived CDR1 and CDR2 are ENHRY and SYGVKD. CDR3 nucleotide sequence: TGTGCCATCACCAAAAACTCCTACAATGAGCAGTTCTTC. Translated: CAITKNSYNEQFF.

The chain combines TRBV7-2 with TRBJ1-3, with D perhaps matching TRBD1 (6 bases). The CDR3 is 17 residues long. CDR1 SGHTA and CDR2 FQGNSA come from the germline V gene. Trimming removed 6 bases at V and 2 bases at J, with 20 bases between. For the CDR3, the DNA is TGTGCCAGCAGACCTAGGGCCCGCGGGGGCACTGGAAACACCATATATTTT. Protein sequence: CASRPRARGGTGNTIYF.

The chain is built from TRBV29-1 and TRBJ1-3, with D possibly being TRBD1 (5 bases). V shed 3 bases and J shed 4 bases, with 10 bases lying between them. The CDR3 is made up of 13 amino acids. Germline V CDR1 and CDR2: SQVTM, ANQGSEA. For the CDR3, the DNA is TGCAGCGTTGATCTTCAGGGCGGAAACACCATATATTTT. Its protein is CSVDLQGGNTIYF.

This sequence joins TRBV4-2 and TRBJ1-2, with a weak D call TRBD1 (5 bases). Per the germline V gene, CDR1 is LGHNA and CDR2 is YNFKEQ. The V and J ends lost 1 base and 6 bases respectively, with 15 bases between them. This CDR3 has 15 residues. In DNA, the CDR3 is TGTGCCAGCAGCCAAGCCCAGGGCAGGGTTGATGGCTACACCTTC. This codes for CASSQAQGRVDGYTF.

V is TRBV28 and J is TRBJ1-2, with 9 bases fitting TRBD1. This CDR3 spans 15 amino acids. Germline CDR1 MDHEN, CDR2 SYDVKM. Trimming at V came to 4 bases and at J to 5 bases, leaving 8 bases not matched to a gene. CDR3 amino acids: CASSSPGTGFYGYTF. DNA of the CDR3: TGTGCCAGCAGTTCCCCCGGGACAGGGTTTTATGGCTACACCTTC.

This sequence joins TRBV11-3 and TRBJ2-5; 9 positions match TRBD2. CDR1 is SGHNT, CDR2 YENEEA, per germline. There are 15 residues in the CDR3. The V and J ends lost 5 bases and 6 bases, in that order; junction bases with no gene match: 10. The CDR3: CASSPGAGGPQTQYF. The CDR3 DNA reads TGTGCCAGCAGCCCAGGGGCGGGAGGGCCCCAGACCCAGTACTTC.

The rearrangement joins TRBV25-1 to TRBJ2-7; 10 nucleotides align to TRBD1. J was trimmed by 3 bases and V by 1 base; bases with no gene match: 6. The V gene's germline CDR1 is MGHDK and CDR2 SYGVNS. The CDR3 is 16 amino acids. The CDR3 reads CASSELGQGHLYEQYF. The CDR3 coding sequence is TGTGCCAGCAGTGAATTGGGACAGGGGCATCTCTACGAGCAGTACTTC.

V gene TRBV6-5 combines with J gene TRBJ1-2; D not certain. The CDR3 is made up of 12 amino acids. Trimming took off 6 bases at V and 4 bases at J, with 9 bases between the two ends. Germline V CDR1 and CDR2: MNHEY, SVGAGI. The CDR3 DNA sequence: TGTGCCAGCAGCGGGGATCTCTATGGCTACACCTTC. It specifies CASSGDLYGYTF.

The chain carries TRBV7-9 and TRBJ1-2, with D hard to call. The CDR3 consists of 13 residues. With 5 bases removed from V and 4 bases from J, the gap between germline ends came to 11 bases. CDR1 is SEHNR and CDR2 is FQNEAQ in the germline V gene (reference sequence). The CDR3 here is CASSPGSPYGYTF. CDR3 sequence (DNA): TGTGCCAGCAGCCCCGGGAGTCCCTATGGCTACACCTTC.

This clone was seen a few times. Other DNA sequences from this sample encode an identical CDR3 as well. V gene TRBV2 combines with J gene TRBJ2-3; D gene uncertain. V lost 2 bases and J 2 bases, leaving 5 bases between the germline ends. CDR1 and CDR2 from the germline V gene are SNHLY and FYNNEI. This CDR3 contains 13 residues. The CDR3 DNA is TGTGCCAGCAGTGAACCGTTCACAGATACGCAGTATTTT. It yields the protein CASSEPFTDTQYF.

The CDR3 loop is CASSYTGTLAVEQFF. The CDR3 region has the DNA TGTGCCAGCAGTTACACCGGGACTCTTGCTGTTGAGCAGTTCTTC. The V gene is TRBV7-9, the J gene TRBJ2-1; perhaps TRBD2 as D (6 bases). The germline gives CDR1 SEHNR, CDR2 FQNEAQ (reference sequence). V was cut by 6 bases and J by 9 bases, with 21 bases left in between. This CDR3 is built from 15 residues.

This chain connects TRBV19 to TRBJ2-3; a weak D match, TRBD2 (5 bases). V gave up 2 bases and J gave up 2 bases, with 11 bases separating them. In germline, CDR1 is LNHDA, CDR2 SQIVND (reference sequence). This CDR3 is 15 amino acids long. The CDR3 reads CASSIRSGFTDTQYF. CDR3 bases: TGTGCCAGTAGTATACGATCGGGGTTCACAGATACGCAGTATTTT.

The chain uses TRBV7-3 and TRBJ2-5, with D possibly being TRBD1 (5 bases). Per the germline V gene, CDR1 is SGHTA and CDR2 is FQGTGA. V was clipped by 6 bases and J by 5 bases, with 22 bases between them. The CDR3 is 16 amino acids. CDR3: CASSHSPVGRVETQYF. The CDR3 DNA sequence: TGTGCCAGCAGTCACTCCCCGGTCGGCAGGGTCGAGACCCAGTACTTC.

The chain employs TRBV30 and TRBJ1-6, with 8 bases lining up with TRBD1. V lost 3 bases, J lost 8 bases, and 6 bases stayed unmatched. CDR3 length: 14 residues. The germline CDR1 and CDR2 sequences are GTSNPN and SVGIG (reference sequence). CDR3 region: CAWRTGVLDSPLHF. The CDR3 nucleotides are TGTGCCTGGAGGACAGGGGTCTTGGATTCACCCCTCCACTTT.

The chain recombines TRBV19 with TRBJ1-4; 7 bases line up with TRBD1. CDR3 size: 15 residues. V shed 3 bases, J shed 6 bases, and the junction held 7 bases outside the gene matches. Germline CDR1 is LNHDA and CDR2 is SQIVND (reference sequence). CDR3 protein: CASSIRTGGYEKLFF. The CDR3, as DNA: TGTGCCAGTAGTATCCGGACAGGAGGTTATGAAAAACTGTTTTTT.

V gene TRBV7-2 combines with J gene TRBJ2-2, with TRBD2 matching 12 bases. With 5 bases clipped from V and 2 bases from J, the junction kept 9 bases outside the gene matches. The CDR3 contains 18 residues. The germline gives CDR1 SGHTA, CDR2 FQGNSA. The CDR3 loop reads CASSQGGLAGPNTGELFF. DNA for the CDR3: TGTGCCAGCAGCCAAGGAGGACTAGCGGGACCTAACACCGGGGAGCTGTTTTTT.

This chain joins TRBV7-6 and TRBJ2-3; 7 bases line up with TRBD2. The CDR3 sequence is 16 residues long. Trimming took 3 bases from V and 0 from J; bases not matched to a gene: 6. In germline, CDR1 is SGHVS, CDR2 FNYEAQ. CDR3 region: CASSFKAGPSTDTQYF. For the CDR3, the DNA is TGTGCCAGCAGCTTTAAAGCGGGACCTAGCACAGATACGCAGTATTTT.

The rearrangement joins TRBV19 to TRBJ1-1; D is perhaps TRBD1 (5 bases). Trimming took 8 bases from V and 0 from J, leaving 13 bases between them. This CDR3 has 14 amino acids. Germline values: CDR1 LNHDA, CDR2 SQIVND (reference sequence). The CDR3 is CASSGGRMNTEAFF. The CDR3 DNA is TGTGCCAGTTCGGGGGGGAGGATGAACACTGAAGCTTTCTTT.

The chain carries TRBV7-8 and TRBJ2-3; TRBD2 matches at 7 bases. CDR3 length: 17 amino acids. Unmatched junction bases numbered 11, after V lost 1 base and J lost 4 bases. Germline CDR1 reads SGHVS; CDR2 reads FQNEAQ. The CDR3 region is CASSLEFGGRAADTQYF. The CDR3 nucleotides are TGTGCCAGCAGCTTAGAGTTTGGGGGGAGGGCCGCAGATACGCAGTATTTT.

The chain employs TRBV5-1 and TRBJ1-1; 10 nucleotides line up with TRBD1. Germline V gene data show CDR1 as SGHRS and CDR2 as YFSETQ. Trimming cost V 3 bases and J 4 bases; bases outside gene matches: 6. The CDR3 is 15 residues long. The CDR3 spells CASSSPDRGVTEAFF. The CDR3 coding sequence is TGCGCCAGCAGCTCACCGGACAGGGGGGTCACTGAAGCTTTCTTT.

The chain combines TRBV7-2 with TRBJ2-5; 12 nucleotides line up with TRBD2. The CDR3 is made up of 17 amino acids. After removal of 4 bases from V and 5 bases from J, the junction contained 11 bases not matched to a gene. Germline V gives CDR1 SGHTA, CDR2 FQGNSA. The CDR3 loop is CASSSQTGGTSGETQYF. The DNA for the CDR3 is TGTGCCAGCAGCTCCCAGACAGGAGGGACTAGCGGGGAGACCCAGTACTTC.

The chain uses TRBV15 and TRBJ1-2; 11 bases agree with TRBD1. Trimming at V came to 0 bases and at J to 4 bases, leaving 7 bases not matched to a gene. The CDR3 runs 17 residues. Looked up from germline, CDR1 is LNHNV and CDR2 is YYDKDF (reference sequence). The CDR3: CATSRDLGTGGSYGYTF. The CDR3 DNA reads TGTGCCACCAGCAGAGATTTAGGGACAGGGGGTTCCTATGGCTACACCTTC.